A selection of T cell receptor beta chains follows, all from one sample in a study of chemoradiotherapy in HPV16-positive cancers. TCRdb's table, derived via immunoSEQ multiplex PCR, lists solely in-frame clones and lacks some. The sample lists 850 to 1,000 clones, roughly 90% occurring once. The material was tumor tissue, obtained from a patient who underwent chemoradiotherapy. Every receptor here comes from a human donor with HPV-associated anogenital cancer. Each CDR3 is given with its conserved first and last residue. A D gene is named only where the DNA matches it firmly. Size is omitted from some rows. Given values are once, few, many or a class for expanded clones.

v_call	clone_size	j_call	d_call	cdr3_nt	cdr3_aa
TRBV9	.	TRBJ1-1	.	TGTGCCAGCAGTTGGACAGACCACACTGAAGCTTTCTTT	CASSWTDHTEAFF
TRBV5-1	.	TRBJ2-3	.	TGCGCCAGCAGCTTGGCAGATACGCAGTATTTT	CASSLADTQYF
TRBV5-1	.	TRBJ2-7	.	TGCGCCAGCAGCTTGGCCGGCGGGTCCTACGAGCAGTACTTC	CASSLAGGSYEQYF
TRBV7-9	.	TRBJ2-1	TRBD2	TGTGCCAGCAGCGGCGGACTAGCGGGGCTTCGCAATGAGCAGTTCTTC	CASSGGLAGLRNEQFF
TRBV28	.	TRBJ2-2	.	TGTGCCAGCAGTTTGGGGAACCCCGGGGAGCTGTTTTTT	CASSLGNPGELFF
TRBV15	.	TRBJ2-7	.	TGTGCCACCAGCAGAGCGACGGAACCGGGCGAGCAGTACTTC	CATSRATEPGEQYF
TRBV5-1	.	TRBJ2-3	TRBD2	TGCGCCAGCAGCGGACCCGGGACTAGCGGGGGGGCGACAGATACGCAGTATTTT	CASSGPGTSGGATDTQYF
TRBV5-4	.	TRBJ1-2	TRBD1	TGTGCCAGCAGCTCGGCACAGGGGGCTCGGGGTGGCTACACCTTC	CASSSAQGARGGYTF
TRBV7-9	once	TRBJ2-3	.	TGTGCCAGCAGCCACACAATAGGGGGGCCTACTCACACAGATACGCAGTATTTT	CASSHTIGGPTHTDTQYF
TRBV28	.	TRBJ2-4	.	TGTGCCAGCAGACAGGGACAAGCCAAAAACATTCAGTACTTC	CASRQGQAKNIQYF
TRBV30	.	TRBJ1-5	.	TGTGCCTGCAAGGGGGACAATCAGCCCCAGCATTTT	CACKGDNQPQHF
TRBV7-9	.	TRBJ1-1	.	TGTGCCAGCAGCTTGGACATGAACACTGAAGCTTTCTTT	CASSLDMNTEAFF
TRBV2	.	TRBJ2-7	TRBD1	TGTGCCAGCAGTGCTCCTCATGGACAGGATGACGAGCAGTACTTC	CASSAPHGQDDEQYF
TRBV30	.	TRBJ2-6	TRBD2	TGTGCCTGGAGACACCCCAGGCGGGGGGTTGGGGCCAACGTCCTGACTTTC	CAWRHPRRGVGANVLTF
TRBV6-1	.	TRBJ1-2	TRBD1	TGTGCCAGCAGTTTGGGGACAGGTCATGGCTACACCTTC	CASSLGTGHGYTF
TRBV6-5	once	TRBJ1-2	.	TGTGCCAGCAGTTACTCGGGGGGTAACTATGGCTACACCTTC	CASSYSGGNYGYTF